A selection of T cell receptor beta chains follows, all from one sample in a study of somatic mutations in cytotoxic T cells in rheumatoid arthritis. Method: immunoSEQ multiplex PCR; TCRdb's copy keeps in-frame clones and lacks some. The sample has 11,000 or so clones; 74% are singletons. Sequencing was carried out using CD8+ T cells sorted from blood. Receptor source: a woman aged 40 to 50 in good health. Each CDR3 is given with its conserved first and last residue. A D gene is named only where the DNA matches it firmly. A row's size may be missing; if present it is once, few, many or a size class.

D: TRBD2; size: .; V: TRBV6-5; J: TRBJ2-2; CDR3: CASSYFGGSTGELFF; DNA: TGTGCCAGCAGTTACTTTGGCGGGAGCACCGGGGAGCTGTTTTTT
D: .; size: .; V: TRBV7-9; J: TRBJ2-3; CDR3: CASSPTLLGTDTQYF; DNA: TGTGCCAGCAGCCCGACACTGCTGGGCACAGATACGCAGTATTTT
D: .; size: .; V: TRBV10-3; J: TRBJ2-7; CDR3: CAITREREDEQYF; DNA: TGTGCCATCACCAGGGAGAGGGAAGACGAGCAGTACTTC
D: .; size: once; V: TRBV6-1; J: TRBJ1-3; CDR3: CASSTEPSGNTIYF; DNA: TGTGCCAGTTCGACGGAGCCCTCTGGAAACACCATATATTTT
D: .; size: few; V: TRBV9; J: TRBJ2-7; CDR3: CASSVGAGDNEQYF; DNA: TGTGCCAGCAGCGTAGGGGCAGGGGACAACGAGCAGTACTTC
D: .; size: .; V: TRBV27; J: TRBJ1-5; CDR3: CASSRGGRYSNQPQHF; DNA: TGTGCCAGCTCTAGGGGGGGGCGGTATAGCAATCAGCCCCAGCATTTT
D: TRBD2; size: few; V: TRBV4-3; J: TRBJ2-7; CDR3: CASSHSASGETYEQYF; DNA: TGCGCCAGCAGCCATTCGGCTAGCGGAGAAACCTACGAGCAGTACTTC
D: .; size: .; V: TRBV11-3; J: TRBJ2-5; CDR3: CASSTNKNQETQYF; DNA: TGTGCCAGCAGCACCAACAAAAATCAAGAGACCCAGTACTTC
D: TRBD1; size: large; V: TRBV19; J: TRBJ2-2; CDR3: CASQQTGTNTGELFF; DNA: TGTGCCAGCCAACAGACAGGGACGAACACCGGGGAGCTGTTTTTT
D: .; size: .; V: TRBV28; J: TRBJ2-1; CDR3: CASRILAVPPGGHEQFF; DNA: TGTGCCAGCCGCATACTAGCAGTACCACCGGGGGGCCATGAGCAGTTCTTC
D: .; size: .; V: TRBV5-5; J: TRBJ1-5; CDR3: CASTPTGEIQPQHF; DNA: TGTGCCAGCACGCCCACCGGGGAGATTCAGCCCCAGCATTTT
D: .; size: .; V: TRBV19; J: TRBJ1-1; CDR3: CASSIGVTEAFF; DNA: TGTGCCAGTAGTATAGGGGTCACTGAAGCTTTCTTT
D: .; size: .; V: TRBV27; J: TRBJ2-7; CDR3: CASSWTGYHEQYF; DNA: TGTGCCAGCAGTTGGACGGGATATCACGAGCAGTACTTC
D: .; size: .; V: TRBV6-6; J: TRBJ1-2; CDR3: CASSYVVGGGYTF; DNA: TGTGCCAGCAGTTATGTGGTAGGGGGTGGCTACACCTTC
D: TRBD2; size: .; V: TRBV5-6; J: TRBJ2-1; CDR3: CASRSYRERLAGLDEQFF; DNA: TGTGCCAGCAGATCGTACAGGGAGCGACTAGCGGGACTCGATGAGCAGTTCTTC
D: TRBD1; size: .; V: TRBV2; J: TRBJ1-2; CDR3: CASSETFETGYGYTF; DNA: TGTGCCAGCAGTGAAACTTTTGAGACAGGGTATGGCTACACCTTC